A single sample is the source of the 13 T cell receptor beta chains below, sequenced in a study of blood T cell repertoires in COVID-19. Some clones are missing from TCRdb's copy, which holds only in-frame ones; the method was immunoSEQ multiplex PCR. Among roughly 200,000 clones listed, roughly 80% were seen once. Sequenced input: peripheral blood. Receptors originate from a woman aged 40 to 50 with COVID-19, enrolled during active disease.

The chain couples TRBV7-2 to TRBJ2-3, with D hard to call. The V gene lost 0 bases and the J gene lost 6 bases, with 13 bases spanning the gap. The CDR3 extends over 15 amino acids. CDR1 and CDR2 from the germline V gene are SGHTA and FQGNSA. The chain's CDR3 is CASSLAPGSRDTQYF. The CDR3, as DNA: TGTGCCAGCAGCTTAGCGCCGGGTTCCCGGGATACGCAGTATTTT.

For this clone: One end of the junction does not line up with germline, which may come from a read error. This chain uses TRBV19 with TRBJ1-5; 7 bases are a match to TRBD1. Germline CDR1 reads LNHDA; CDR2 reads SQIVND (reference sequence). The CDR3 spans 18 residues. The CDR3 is CASSLDRVGIGGNQPQHF. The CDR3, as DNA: TGTGCCAGTAGTTTAGACAGGGTAGGTATTGGGGGCAATCAGCCCCAGCATTTT.

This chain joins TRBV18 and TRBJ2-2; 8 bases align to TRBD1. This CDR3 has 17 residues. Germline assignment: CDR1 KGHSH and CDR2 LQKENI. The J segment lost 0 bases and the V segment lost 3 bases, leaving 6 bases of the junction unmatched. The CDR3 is CASSPRTGGSNTGELFF. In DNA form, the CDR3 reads TGTGCCAGCTCACCCCGTACAGGGGGTTCGAACACCGGGGAGCTGTTTTTT.

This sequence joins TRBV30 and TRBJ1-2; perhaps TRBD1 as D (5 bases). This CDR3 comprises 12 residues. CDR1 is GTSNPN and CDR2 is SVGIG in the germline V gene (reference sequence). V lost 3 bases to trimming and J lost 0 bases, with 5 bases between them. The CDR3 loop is CAWRDTNYGYTF. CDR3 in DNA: TGTGCCTGGAGGGACACTAACTATGGCTACACCTTC.

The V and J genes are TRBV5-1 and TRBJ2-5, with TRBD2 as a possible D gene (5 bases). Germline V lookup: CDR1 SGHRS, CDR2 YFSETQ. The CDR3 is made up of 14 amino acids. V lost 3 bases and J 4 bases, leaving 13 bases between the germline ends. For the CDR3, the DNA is TGCGCCAGCAGCTCAGATTATGGACTAGAGACCCAGTACTTC. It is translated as CASSSDYGLETQYF.

CDR3 loop: CASSARGGVPNTEAFF. As DNA, the CDR3 is TGTGCCAGCAGTGCCCGGGGGGGGGTCCCTAACACTGAAGCTTTCTTT. The V gene is TRBV27, the J gene TRBJ1-1, with D maybe TRBD1 (5 bases). The V end was cut by 5 bases, the J end by 2 bases, with 18 bases between. Germline values: CDR1 MNHEY, CDR2 SMNVEV (reference sequence). CDR3 size: 16 residues.

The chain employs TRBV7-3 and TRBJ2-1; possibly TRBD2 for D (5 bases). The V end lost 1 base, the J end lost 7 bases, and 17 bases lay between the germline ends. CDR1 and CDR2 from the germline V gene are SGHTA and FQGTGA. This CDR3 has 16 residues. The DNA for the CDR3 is TGTGCCAGCAGCTTAAGCCCTAGCTACCGGAAAAATGAGCAGTTCTTC. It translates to CASSLSPSYRKNEQFF. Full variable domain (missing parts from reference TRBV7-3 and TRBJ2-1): GAGVSQTPSNKVTEKGKYVELRCDPISGHTALYWYRQSLGQGPEFLIYFQGTGAADDSGLPNDRFFAVRPEGSVSTLKIQRTERGDSAVYLCASSLSPSYRKNEQFFGPGTRLTVL.

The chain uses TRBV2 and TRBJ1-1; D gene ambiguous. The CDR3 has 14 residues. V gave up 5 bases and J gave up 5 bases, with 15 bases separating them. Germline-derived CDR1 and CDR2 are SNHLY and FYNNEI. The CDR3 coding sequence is TGTGCCAGCAGTCCCTCTTTAGCAAAAACTGAAGCTTTCTTT. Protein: CASSPSLAKTEAFF.

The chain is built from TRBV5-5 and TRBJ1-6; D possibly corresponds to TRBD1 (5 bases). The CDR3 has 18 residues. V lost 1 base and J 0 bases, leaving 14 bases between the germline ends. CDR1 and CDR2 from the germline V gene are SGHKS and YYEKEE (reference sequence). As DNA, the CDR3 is TGTGCCAGCAGCTTGAACGCACACGACAGCTCCTATAATTCACCCCTCCACTTT. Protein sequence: CASSLNAHDSSYNSPLHF. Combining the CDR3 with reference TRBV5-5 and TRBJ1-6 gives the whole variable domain DAGVTQSPTHLIKTRGQQVTLRCSPISGHKSVSWYQQVLGQGPQFIFQYYEKEERGRGNFPDRFSARQFPNYSSELNVNALLLGDSALYLCASSLNAHDSSYNSPLHFGNGTRLTVT.

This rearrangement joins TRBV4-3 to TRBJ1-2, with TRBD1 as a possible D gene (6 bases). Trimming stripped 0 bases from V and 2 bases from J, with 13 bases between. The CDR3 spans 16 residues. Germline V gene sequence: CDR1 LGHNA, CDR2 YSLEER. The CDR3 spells CASSQERDRLNYGYTF. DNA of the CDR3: TGCGCCAGCAGCCAAGAAAGAGACAGGTTGAACTATGGCTACACCTTC.

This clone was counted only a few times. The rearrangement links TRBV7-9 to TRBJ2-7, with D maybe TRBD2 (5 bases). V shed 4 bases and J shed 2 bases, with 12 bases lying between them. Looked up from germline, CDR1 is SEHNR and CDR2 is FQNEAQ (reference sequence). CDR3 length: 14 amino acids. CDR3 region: CASSSRTDPYEQYF. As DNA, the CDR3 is TGTGCCAGCAGCTCACGGACTGACCCCTACGAGCAGTACTTC.

The CDR3 DNA reads TGTGCCAGCAGCTTAGTAAGCAGGTACTACGAGCAGTACTTC. This sequence encodes CASSLVSRYYEQYF. V is TRBV11-2 and J is TRBJ2-7, with unresolved D. The V end was cut by 1 base, the J end by 3 bases, with 10 bases between. The germline V gene has CDR1 SGHAT and CDR2 FQNNGV. The CDR3 sequence is 14 residues long.

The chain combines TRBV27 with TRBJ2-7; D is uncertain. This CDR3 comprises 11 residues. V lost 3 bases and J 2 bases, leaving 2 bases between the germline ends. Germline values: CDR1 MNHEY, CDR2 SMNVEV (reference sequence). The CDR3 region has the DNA TGTGCCAGCAGTTTCACCTACGAGCAGTACTTC. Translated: CASSFTYEQYF.